The entry below describes one T cell receptor (beta chain). Its specificity is not known. The data were obtained in a study of beta chain features in type 1 diabetes. CDR1 and CDR2 (germline): SQVTM, ANQGSEA. CDR3 length equals 14 residues. Trimming shortened V by 3 bases and J by 0 bases, and 11 bases separated the two germline ends. The study, taken as a whole, reports: Type 1 diabetes patients had TCRB CDR3s that were shorter (moderately but significantly so) in all four CD4+ subsets. High-TCR-expressing cells could be over-represented by cDNA sequencing.

Of the isolated RNA, all was reverse transcribed, and so the sequenced material was expressed TCRB transcripts. Assay used: immunoSEQ multiplex PCR; TCRdb lists only in-frame clones, some missing. The repertoire has 240,000 or so clones, approximately 15% of them found once; the top ten carry approximately 0.018%. This sequence was found in a man aged 25-45 years with type 1 diabetes. The rearrangement joins TRBV29-1 to TRBJ1-1; D unresolved. The source material was naive CD4+ T cells from blood. CDR3: CSVDFEGMNTEAFF. The CDR3 DNA follows: TGCAGCGTTGACTTCGAGGGAATGAACACTGAAGCTTTCTTT.